The 16 T cell receptor beta chains listed next were all sequenced from one sample in a study of cytomegalovirus exposure and HLA in healthy donors. PCR amplification relied on 60 Vbeta primers (plus 13 Jbeta primers). Assay: immunoSEQ multiplex PCR; the TCRdb copy retains only in-frame clones and omits some. The sample yields roughly 99,000 clones, 60% to 85% seen once. Sequenced input: PBMCs. Receptors originate from a man in his 60s in good health and CMV-seropositive.

The chain employs TRBV6-1 and TRBJ1-2, with 9 bases lining up with TRBD1. Germline V gene lookup returns CDR1 MNHNS and CDR2 SASEGT. The V and J ends lost 6 bases and 8 bases, in that order; junction bases with no gene match: 4. This CDR3 spans 12 amino acids. CDR3 sequence (DNA): TGTGCCAGCAGGGGACAGGGAGGAGGCTACACCTTC. Translating it yields CASRGQGGGYTF.

This clone was counted between two and nine times. V and J are TRBV5-1 and TRBJ2-5, with 9 bases that match TRBD1. The CDR3 totals 14 residues. V lost 3 bases, J lost 4 bases, and 4 bases stayed unmatched. From germline, CDR1 is SGHRS and CDR2 YFSETQ. The DNA for the CDR3 is TGCGCCAGCAGCTACAGGGGGCAAGGAGAGACCCAGTACTTC. Translation gives CASSYRGQGETQYF.

This chain connects TRBV19 to TRBJ2-5, with D possibly being TRBD1 (5 bases). This CDR3 contains 14 residues. The germline V gene has CDR1 LNHDA and CDR2 SQIVND (reference sequence). V shed 5 bases and J shed 5 bases, with 15 bases lying between them. The CDR3: CASSANRWMETQYF. The CDR3 bases are TGTGCCAGTAGTGCGAACAGGTGGATGGAGACCCAGTACTTC.

This clone is a singleton in its sample. The chain recombines TRBV6-7 with TRBJ1-4; D gene ambiguous. TRBV6-7 is reported as an ORF; its role is uncertain. Trimming stripped 5 bases from V and 0 bases from J, with 19 bases between. The CDR3 length is 18 residues. The CDR3 DNA is TGTGCCAGCAGTAAAGAGATCTGTTGGGCCTCAACTAATGAAAAACTGTTTTTT. It yields the protein CASSKEICWASTNEKLFF.

The chain links TRBV7-8 to TRBJ2-2; D unresolved. In germline, CDR1 is SGHVS, CDR2 FQNEAQ. V gave up 3 bases and J gave up 0 bases, with 8 bases separating them. This CDR3 has 15 residues. CDR3 sequence reads: CASSFYGANTGELFF. The CDR3 nucleotides read TGTGCCAGCAGCTTTTACGGAGCGAACACCGGGGAGCTGTTTTTT.

Only one count was recorded for this clone. V is TRBV4-2 and J is TRBJ2-7; 9 nucleotides line up with TRBD1. The CDR3 is 16 amino acids. Germline lookup yields CDR1 LGHNA and CDR2 YNFKEQ. V shed 3 bases and J 2 bases; nucleotides not matched to a gene: 8. CDR3 sequence reads: CASSQATGTGTYEQYF. The CDR3, as DNA: TGTGCCAGCAGCCAGGCCACCGGGACAGGGACCTACGAGCAGTACTTC.

The rearrangement links TRBV6-6 to TRBJ2-5; tentative D call: TRBD1 (6 bases). Germline lookup yields CDR1 MNHNY and CDR2 SVGAGI (reference sequence). This CDR3 is 14 amino acids long. V shed 5 bases and J shed 2 bases, with 12 bases lying between them. The DNA for the CDR3 is TGTGCCAGCAGTACTCAGGGGCCTCAAGAGACCCAGTACTTC. Residues: CASSTQGPQETQYF.

This clone appeared a few times. The chain employs TRBV28 and TRBJ2-7; D might be TRBD2 (6 bases). The germline gives CDR1 MDHEN, CDR2 SYDVKM. V was shortened by 4 bases and J by 3 bases, with 10 bases between the two germline ends. This CDR3 has 13 residues. The CDR3 is CASSSLDYYEQYF. The CDR3 DNA reads TGTGCCAGCAGTTCCCTGGACTACTACGAGCAGTACTTC.

V usage is TRBV30 and J usage is TRBJ1-5, with a weak D call TRBD1 (6 bases). The CDR3 consists of 13 residues. The V gene's germline CDR1 is GTSNPN and CDR2 SVGIG (reference sequence). Trimming took 3 bases from V and 5 from J, leaving 11 bases between them. The CDR3 nucleotides are TGTGCCTGGAGCCCACAGGGACATCAGCCCCAGCATTTT. Translation gives CAWSPQGHQPQHF. Full variable domain (outside the CDR3, taken from reference TRBV30 and TRBJ1-5): SQTIHQWPATLVQPVGSPLSLECTVEGTSNPNLYWYRQAAGRGLQLLFYSVGIGQISSEVPQNLSASRPQDRQFILSSKKLLLSDSGFYLCAWSPQGHQPQHFGDGTRLSIL.

V gene TRBV5-1 combines with J gene TRBJ2-5, with TRBD2 matching over 13 bases. Germline V gene data show CDR1 as SGHRS and CDR2 as YFSETQ. The V gene end was trimmed by 2 bases and the J gene end by 5 bases; junction bases not matched to a gene: 3. This CDR3 is built from 15 residues. CDR3 sequence (DNA): TGCGCCAGCAGCTTTACTAGCGGGGGGGCCGAGACCCAGTACTTC. It is translated as CASSFTSGGAETQYF.

This clone was counted a few times. The chain couples TRBV28 to TRBJ2-5, with 8 bases aligning to TRBD1. The end of the DNA is better explained by TRBJ2-7, so the J call may be wrong. The CDR3 length is 13 residues. CDR1 is MDHEN and CDR2 is SYDVKM in the germline V gene. CDR3 coding DNA: TGTGCGTCGACAGGGGCCCTCTCCTACGAGCAGTACTTC. This gives the protein CASTGALSYEQYF.

V and J are TRBV5-4 and TRBJ2-3, with a weak D call TRBD1 (5 bases). The V gene's germline CDR1 is SGHNT and CDR2 YYREEE (reference sequence). The CDR3 is 14 amino acids. Trimming removed 0 bases at V and 8 bases at J, with 13 bases between. The CDR3 sequence: CASSLEQGSGTQYF. The CDR3 nucleotides read TGTGCCAGCAGCTTGGAGCAGGGTTCAGGTACGCAGTATTTT.

Only a few counts were recorded for this clone. V gene TRBV4-1 combines with J gene TRBJ1-2; maybe TRBD1 (5 bases). V lost 3 bases, J lost 3 bases, and 14 bases lay in between. Germline V gene sequence: CDR1 MGHRA, CDR2 YSYEKL. The length of the CDR3 is 15 residues. CDR3 sequence: CASSQTAGEYYGYTF. CDR3 in DNA: TGCGCCAGCAGCCAGACCGCGGGGGAATACTATGGCTACACCTTC.

The V call is TRBV10-3, the J call TRBJ1-2; possibly TRBD1 for D (6 bases). The V gene lost 2 bases and the J gene lost 3 bases, with 10 bases spanning the gap. Germline CDR1 is ENHRY and CDR2 is SYGVKD. The CDR3 loop spans 14 amino acids. For the CDR3, the DNA is TGTGCCATCAGTGAGATGGGGGCGGACTATGGCTACACCTTC. Translation: CAISEMGADYGYTF.

The chain couples TRBV4-1 to TRBJ2-3; 10 bases map to TRBD1. The CDR3 length is 19 residues. CDR1 MGHRA and CDR2 YSYEKL come from the germline V gene. The V and J ends lost 2 bases and 1 base, in that order; junction bases with no gene match: 12. CDR3 sequence (DNA): TGCGCCAGCAGCCAACATATATTGGGACAGGGGATTCGCACAGATACGCAGTATTTT. The encoded protein is CASSQHILGQGIRTDTQYF.

This clone appeared a single time. J is TRBJ1-3 and V is TRBV9; 7 nucleotides align to TRBD1. CDR3 length equals 16 residues. CDR1 is SGDLS and CDR2 is YYNGEE in the germline V gene. After removal of 0 bases from V and 4 bases from J, the junction contained 7 bases not matched to a gene. The CDR3 DNA reads TGTGCCAGCAGCGTAGCGGACAGGATTGGGGGAAACACCATATATTTT. Translating gives CASSVADRIGGNTIYF.